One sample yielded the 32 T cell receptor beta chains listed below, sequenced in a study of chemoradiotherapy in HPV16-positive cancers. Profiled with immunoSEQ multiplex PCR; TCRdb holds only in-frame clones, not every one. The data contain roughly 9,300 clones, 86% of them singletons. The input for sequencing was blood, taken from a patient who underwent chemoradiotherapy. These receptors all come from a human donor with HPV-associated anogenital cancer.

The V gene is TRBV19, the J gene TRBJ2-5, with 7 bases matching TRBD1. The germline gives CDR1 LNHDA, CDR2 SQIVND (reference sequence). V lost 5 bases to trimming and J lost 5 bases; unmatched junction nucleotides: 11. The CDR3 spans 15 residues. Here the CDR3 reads CASSPRQGLMETQYF. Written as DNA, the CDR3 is TGTGCCAGTAGTCCCCGACAGGGATTAATGGAGACCCAGTACTTC.

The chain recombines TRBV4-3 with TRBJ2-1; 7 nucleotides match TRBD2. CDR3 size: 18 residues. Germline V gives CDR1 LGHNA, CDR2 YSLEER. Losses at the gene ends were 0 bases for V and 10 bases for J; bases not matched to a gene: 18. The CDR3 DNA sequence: TGCGCCAGCAGCCAAGATCGGGGTAGTAGCGGGTGGGTGAGAGAGCAGTTCTTC. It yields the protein CASSQDRGSSGWVREQFF.

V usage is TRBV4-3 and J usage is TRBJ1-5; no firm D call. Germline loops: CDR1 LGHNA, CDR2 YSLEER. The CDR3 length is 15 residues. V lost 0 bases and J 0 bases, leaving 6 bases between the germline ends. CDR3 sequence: CASSQELYSNQPQHF. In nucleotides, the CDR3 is TGCGCCAGCAGCCAAGAACTATATAGCAATCAGCCCCAGCATTTT.

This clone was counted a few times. CDR3 sequence: CASSLGGIGQETQYF. In nucleotides, the CDR3 is TGTGCCAGCAGCTTAGGGGGGATTGGGCAAGAGACCCAGTACTTC. The chain couples TRBV7-9 to TRBJ2-5; possibly TRBD1 or TRBD2 for D (5 bases each). CDR3 length: 15 amino acids. Germline values: CDR1 SEHNR, CDR2 FQNEAQ (reference sequence). V lost 1 base and J 2 bases, leaving 11 bases between the germline ends.

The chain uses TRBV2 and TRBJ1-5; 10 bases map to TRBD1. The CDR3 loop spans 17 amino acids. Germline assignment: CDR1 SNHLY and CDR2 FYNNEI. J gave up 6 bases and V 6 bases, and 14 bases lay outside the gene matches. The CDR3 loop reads CASRDETGTGEAQPQHF. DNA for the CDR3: TGTGCCAGCAGGGATGAAACGGGGACAGGGGAAGCTCAGCCCCAGCATTTT. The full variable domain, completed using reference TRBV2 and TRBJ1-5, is EPEVTQTPSHQVTQMGQEVILRCVPISNHLYFYWYRQILGQKVEFLVSFYNNEISEKSEIFDDQFSVERPDGSNFTLKIRSTKLEDSAMYFCASRDETGTGEAQPQHFGDGTRLSIL.

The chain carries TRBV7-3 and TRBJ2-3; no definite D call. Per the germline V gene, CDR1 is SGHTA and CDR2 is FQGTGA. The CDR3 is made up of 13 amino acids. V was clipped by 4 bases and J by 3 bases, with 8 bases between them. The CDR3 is CASSSRPTDTQYF. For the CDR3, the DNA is TGTGCCAGCAGCTCGCGCCCTACAGATACGCAGTATTTT.

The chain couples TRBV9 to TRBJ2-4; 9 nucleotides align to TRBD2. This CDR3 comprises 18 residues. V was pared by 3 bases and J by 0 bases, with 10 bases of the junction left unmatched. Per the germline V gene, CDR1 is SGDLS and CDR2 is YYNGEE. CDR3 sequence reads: CASSEGSSGIIAKNIQYF. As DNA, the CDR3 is TGTGCCAGCAGCGAAGGGTCTAGCGGGATTATAGCCAAAAACATTCAGTACTTC.

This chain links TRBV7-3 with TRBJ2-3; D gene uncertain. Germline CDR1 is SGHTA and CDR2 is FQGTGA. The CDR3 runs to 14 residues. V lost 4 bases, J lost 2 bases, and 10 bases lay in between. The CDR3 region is CASSSSYATDTQYF. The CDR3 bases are TGTGCCAGCAGCTCTTCGTACGCCACAGATACGCAGTATTTT. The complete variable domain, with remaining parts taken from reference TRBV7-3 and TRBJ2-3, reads GAGVSQTPSNKVTEKGKYVELRCDPISGHTALYWYRQSLGQGPEFLIYFQGTGAADDSGLPNDRFFAVRPEGSVSTLKIQRTERGDSAVYLCASSSSYATDTQYFGPGTRLTVL.

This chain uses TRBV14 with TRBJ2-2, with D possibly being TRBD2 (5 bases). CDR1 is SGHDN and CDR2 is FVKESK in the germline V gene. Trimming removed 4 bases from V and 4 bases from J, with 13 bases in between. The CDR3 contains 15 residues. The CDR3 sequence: CASSRHGRGTGELFF. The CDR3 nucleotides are TGTGCCAGCAGCCGACACGGTCGGGGCACCGGGGAGCTGTTTTTT.

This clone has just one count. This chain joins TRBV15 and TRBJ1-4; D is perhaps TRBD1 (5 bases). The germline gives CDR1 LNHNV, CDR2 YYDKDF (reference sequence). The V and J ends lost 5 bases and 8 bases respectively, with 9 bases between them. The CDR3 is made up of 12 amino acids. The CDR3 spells CATSRRGEKLFF. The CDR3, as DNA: TGTGCCACCAGCCGTAGGGGAGAAAAACTGTTTTTT.

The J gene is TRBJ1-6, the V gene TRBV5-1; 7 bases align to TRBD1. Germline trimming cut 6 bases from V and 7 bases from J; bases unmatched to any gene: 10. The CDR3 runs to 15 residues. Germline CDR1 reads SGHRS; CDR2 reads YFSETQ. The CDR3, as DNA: TGCGCCAGCATGCAAACGGGACAGTACAATTCACCCCTCCACTTT. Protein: CASMQTGQYNSPLHF.

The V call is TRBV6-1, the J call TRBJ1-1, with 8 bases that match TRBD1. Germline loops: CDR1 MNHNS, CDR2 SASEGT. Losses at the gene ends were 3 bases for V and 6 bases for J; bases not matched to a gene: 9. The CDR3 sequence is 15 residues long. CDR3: CASSDGTGISSEAFF. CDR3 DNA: TGTGCCAGCAGTGACGGGACAGGAATAAGTTCTGAAGCTTTCTTT.

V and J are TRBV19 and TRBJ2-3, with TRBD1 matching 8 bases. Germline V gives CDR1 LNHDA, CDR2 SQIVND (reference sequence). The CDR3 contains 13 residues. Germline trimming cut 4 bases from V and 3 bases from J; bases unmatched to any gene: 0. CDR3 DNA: TGTGCCAGTAGTAGGGACAGGACAGATACGCAGTATTTT. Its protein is CASSRDRTDTQYF.

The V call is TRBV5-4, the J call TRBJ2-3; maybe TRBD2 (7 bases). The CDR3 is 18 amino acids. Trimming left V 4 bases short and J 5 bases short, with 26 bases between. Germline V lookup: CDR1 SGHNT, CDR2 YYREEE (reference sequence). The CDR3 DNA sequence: TGTGCCAGCAGCCTAGGGGGGGCGACGCCGGCCCCGCGAGATACGCAGTATTTT. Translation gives CASSLGGATPAPRDTQYF.

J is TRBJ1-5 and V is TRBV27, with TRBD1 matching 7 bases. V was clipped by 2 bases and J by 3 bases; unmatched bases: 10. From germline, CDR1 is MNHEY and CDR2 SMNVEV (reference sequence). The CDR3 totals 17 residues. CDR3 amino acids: CASSLLGTEGLNQPQHF. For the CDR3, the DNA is TGTGCCAGCAGTTTACTTGGGACAGAAGGCCTCAATCAGCCCCAGCATTTT.

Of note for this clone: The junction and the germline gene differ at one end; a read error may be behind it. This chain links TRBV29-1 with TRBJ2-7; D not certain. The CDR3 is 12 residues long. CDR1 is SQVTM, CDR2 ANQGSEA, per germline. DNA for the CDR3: TGCAGCGTTGTGACACCCTCCCACGAGCAGTACTTC. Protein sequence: CSVVTPSHEQYF.

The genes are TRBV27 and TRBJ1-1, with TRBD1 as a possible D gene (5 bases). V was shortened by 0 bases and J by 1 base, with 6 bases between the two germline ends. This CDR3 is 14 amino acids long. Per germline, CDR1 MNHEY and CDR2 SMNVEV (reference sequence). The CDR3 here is CASSLSTENTEAFF. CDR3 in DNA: TGTGCCAGCAGTTTATCGACAGAGAACACTGAAGCTTTCTTT.

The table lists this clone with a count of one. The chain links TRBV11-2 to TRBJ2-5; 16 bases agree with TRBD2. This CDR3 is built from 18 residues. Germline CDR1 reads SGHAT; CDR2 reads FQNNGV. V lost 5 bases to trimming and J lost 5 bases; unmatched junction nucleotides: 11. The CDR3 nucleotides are TGTGCCAGCAGCCCGGGGACTAGCGGGGGGGGACGGTGGGAGACCCAGTACTTC. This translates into CASSPGTSGGGRWETQYF.

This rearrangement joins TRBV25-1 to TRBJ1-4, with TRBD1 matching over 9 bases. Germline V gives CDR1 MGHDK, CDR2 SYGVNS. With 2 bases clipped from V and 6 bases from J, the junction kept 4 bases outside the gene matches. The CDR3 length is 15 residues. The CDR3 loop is CASSEGGQGYEKLFF. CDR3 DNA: TGTGCCAGCAGTGAAGGTGGACAGGGGTATGAAAAACTGTTTTTT.

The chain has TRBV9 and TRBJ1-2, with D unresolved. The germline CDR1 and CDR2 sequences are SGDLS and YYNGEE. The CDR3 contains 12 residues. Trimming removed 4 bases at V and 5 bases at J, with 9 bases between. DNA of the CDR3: TGTGCCAGCAGCTCACAGACTTATGGCTACACCTTC. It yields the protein CASSSQTYGYTF.

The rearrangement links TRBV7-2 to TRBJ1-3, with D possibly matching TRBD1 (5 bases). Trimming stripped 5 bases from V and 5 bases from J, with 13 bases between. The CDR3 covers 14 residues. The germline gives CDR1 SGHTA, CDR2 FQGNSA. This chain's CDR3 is CASSPGDPRNTIYF. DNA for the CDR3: TGTGCCAGCAGCCCCGGGGACCCTAGAAACACCATATATTTT.

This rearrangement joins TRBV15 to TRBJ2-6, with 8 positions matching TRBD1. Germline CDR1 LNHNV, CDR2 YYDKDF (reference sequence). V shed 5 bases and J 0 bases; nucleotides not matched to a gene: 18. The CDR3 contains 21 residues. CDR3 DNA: TGTGCCACCAGCTTTGACAGGGGAGGCCGGGGACGTCCCTCTGGGGCCAACGTCCTGACTTTC. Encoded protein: CATSFDRGGRGRPSGANVLTF.

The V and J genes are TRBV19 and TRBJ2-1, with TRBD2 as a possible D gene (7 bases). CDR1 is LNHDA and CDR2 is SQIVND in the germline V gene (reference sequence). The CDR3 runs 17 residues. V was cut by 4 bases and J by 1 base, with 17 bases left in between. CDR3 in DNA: TGTGCCAGTAGTAGAGGAGGGGGGGCATCATCCTACAATGAGCAGTTCTTC. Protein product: CASSRGGGASSYNEQFF.

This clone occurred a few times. The CDR3 region is CSVEFGGAYEQYF. In DNA, the CDR3 is TGCAGCGTCGAGTTCGGGGGGGCCTACGAGCAGTACTTC. The chain links TRBV29-1 to TRBJ2-7; the match to TRBD2 covers 8 bases. V shed 6 bases and J 2 bases; nucleotides not matched to a gene: 6. The CDR3 runs to 13 residues. Germline CDR1 is SQVTM and CDR2 is ANQGSEA.

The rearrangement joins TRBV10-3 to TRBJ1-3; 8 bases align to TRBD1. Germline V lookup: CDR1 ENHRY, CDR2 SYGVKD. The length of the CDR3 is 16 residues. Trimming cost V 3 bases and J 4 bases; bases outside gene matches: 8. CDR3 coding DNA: TGTGCCATCAGTGACCAGGACAGGGTTCGAGGAAACACCATATATTTT. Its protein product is CAISDQDRVRGNTIYF.

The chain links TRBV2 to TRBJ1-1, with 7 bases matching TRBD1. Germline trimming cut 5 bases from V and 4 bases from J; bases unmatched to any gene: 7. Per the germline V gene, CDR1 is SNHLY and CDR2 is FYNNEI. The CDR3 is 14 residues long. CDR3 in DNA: TGTGCCAGCAGTTTTTTACAGGGGACCACTGAAGCTTTCTTT. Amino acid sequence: CASSFLQGTTEAFF.

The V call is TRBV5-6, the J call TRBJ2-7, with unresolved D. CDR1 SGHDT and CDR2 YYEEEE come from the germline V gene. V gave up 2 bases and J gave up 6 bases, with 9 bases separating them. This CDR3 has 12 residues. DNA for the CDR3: TGTGCCAGCAGCTTAGGTTATTCCGAGCAGTACTTC. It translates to CASSLGYSEQYF.

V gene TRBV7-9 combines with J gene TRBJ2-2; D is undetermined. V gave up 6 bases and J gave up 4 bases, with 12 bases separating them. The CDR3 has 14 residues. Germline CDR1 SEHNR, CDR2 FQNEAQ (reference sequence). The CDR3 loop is CASSDQLGTGELFF. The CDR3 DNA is TGTGCCAGCAGTGATCAGTTAGGCACCGGGGAGCTGTTTTTT.

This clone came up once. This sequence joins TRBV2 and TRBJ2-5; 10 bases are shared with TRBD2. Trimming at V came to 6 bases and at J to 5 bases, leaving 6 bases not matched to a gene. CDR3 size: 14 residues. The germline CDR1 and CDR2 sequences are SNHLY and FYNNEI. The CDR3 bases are TGTGCCAGCAGCTGGCTAGCGGGGGCGGAGACCCAGTACTTC. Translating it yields CASSWLAGAETQYF.

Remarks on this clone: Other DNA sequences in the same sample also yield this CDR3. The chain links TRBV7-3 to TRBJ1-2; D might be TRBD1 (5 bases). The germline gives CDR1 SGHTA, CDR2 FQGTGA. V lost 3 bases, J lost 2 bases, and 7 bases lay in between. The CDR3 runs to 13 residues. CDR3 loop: CASSFDSNYGYTF. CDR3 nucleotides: TGTGCCAGCAGCTTTGACAGCAACTATGGCTACACCTTC.

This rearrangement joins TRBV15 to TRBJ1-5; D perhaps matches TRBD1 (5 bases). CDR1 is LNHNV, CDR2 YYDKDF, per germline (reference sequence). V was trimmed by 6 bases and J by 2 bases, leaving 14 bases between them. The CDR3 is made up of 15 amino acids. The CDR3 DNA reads TGTGCCACCAGTCCAGAAGGGACGGGCAATCAGCCCCAGCATTTT. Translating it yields CATSPEGTGNQPQHF. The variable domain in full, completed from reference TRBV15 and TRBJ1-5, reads DAMVIQNPRYQVTQFGKPVTLSCSQTLNHNVMYWYQQKSSQAPKLLFHYYDKDFNNEADTPDNFQSRRPNTSFCFLDIRSPGLGDTAMYLCATSPEGTGNQPQHFGDGTRLSIL.

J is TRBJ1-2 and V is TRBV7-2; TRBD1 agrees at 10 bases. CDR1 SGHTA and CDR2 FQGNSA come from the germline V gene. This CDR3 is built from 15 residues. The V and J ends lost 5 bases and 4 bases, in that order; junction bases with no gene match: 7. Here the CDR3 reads CASSPTGGERYGYTF. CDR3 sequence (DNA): TGTGCCAGCAGCCCGACAGGGGGCGAACGCTATGGCTACACCTTC.